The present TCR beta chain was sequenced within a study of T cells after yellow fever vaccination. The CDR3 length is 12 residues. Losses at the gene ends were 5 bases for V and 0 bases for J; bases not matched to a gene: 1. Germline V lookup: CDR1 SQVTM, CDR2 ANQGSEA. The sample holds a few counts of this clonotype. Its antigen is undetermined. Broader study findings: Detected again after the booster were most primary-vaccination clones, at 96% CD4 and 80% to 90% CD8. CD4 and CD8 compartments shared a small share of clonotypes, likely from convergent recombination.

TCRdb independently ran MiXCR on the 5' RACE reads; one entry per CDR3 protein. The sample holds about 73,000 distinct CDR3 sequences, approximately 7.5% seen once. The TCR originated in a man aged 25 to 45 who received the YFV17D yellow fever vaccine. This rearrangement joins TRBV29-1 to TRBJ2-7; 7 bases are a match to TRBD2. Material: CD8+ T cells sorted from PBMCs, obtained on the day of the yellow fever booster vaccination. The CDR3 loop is CSVKRDSYEQYF. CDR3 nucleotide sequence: TGCAGCGTTAAGCGGGACTCCTACGAGCAGTACTTC.